Listed below are T cell receptor beta chains from one sample, sequenced in a study of blood T cell repertoires in COVID-19. TCRdb's copy holds only in-frame clones and misses some; the assay was immunoSEQ multiplex PCR. This sample has some 45,000 clones, with about 80% found just once. Sequencing was performed on peripheral blood. The receptors were gathered from a woman aged 55-75 years with acute or convalescent COVID-19. CDR3s include the opening cysteine and the closing phenylalanine or tryptophan. D genes are given only for firm matches. The listing skips clone size in some rows; elsewhere it reads once, few, many or a size class.

j_call clone_size d_call v_call cdr3_nt cdr3_aa
TRBJ1-1 NA NA TRBV19 TGTGCCAGTAGTATAGACCACGGCGGGGGGTTCACTGAAGCTTTCTTT CASSIDHGGGFTEAFF
TRBJ2-1 once TRBD2 TRBV2 TGTGCCAGCAGAGCTCTAGCGGGGGGGGTCAACAATGAGCAGTTCTTC CASRALAGGVNNEQFF
TRBJ1-1 NA TRBD1 TRBV7-3 TGTGCCAGCAGCTCAACAGGGGGGGTTGAAGCTTTCTTT CASSSTGGVEAFF
TRBJ1-5 NA TRBD1 TRBV5-4 TGTGCCAGCAGCCCAGGGACAGGCGGCAATCAGCCCCAGCATTTT CASSPGTGGNQPQHF
TRBJ2-7 NA TRBD1 TRBV7-3 TGTGCCAGCAGCCAAGGACAGGGGGCGATCCACGAGCAGTACTTC CASSQGQGAIHEQYF
TRBJ1-1 NA NA TRBV12-2 TGTGCAAGTCGCTTGCGGGGGCCTGAAGCTTTCTTT CASRLRGPEAFF
TRBJ2-3 NA TRBD1 TRBV10-3 TGTGCCATCAGTGAGTCGATGGCGACAGGGGGCCGCGGCACAGATACGCAGTATTTT CAISESMATGGRGTDTQYF
TRBJ1-6 NA TRBD1 TRBV9 TGTGCCAGCAGCGTAGTGGCAGGGGGCAGTTCACCCCTCCACTTT CASSVVAGGSSPLHF
TRBJ1-5 NA NA TRBV6-6 TGTGCCAGCAGTCCGGCGGGCGTTAGCAATCAGCCCCAGCATTTT CASSPAGVSNQPQHF
TRBJ2-7 NA TRBD2 TRBV2 TGTGCCAGCGGAGGACTAGCGGGGGGGTCCGAGCAGTACTTC CASGGLAGGSEQYF
TRBJ2-5 once NA TRBV4-3 TGCGCCAGCAGCCAAGATATTGGGGCAGGAGGGAAGACCCAGTACTTC CASSQDIGAGGKTQYF
TRBJ1-2 once NA TRBV4-3 TGCGCCAGCAGCCAAGGGTCGGTCGATTCAGGGTATAACTATGGCTACACCTTC CASSQGSVDSGYNYGYTF
TRBJ2-1 NA NA TRBV10-2 TGCGCCAGCAGCCAAGACAGGGAGGACAATGAGCAGTTCTTC CASSQDREDNEQFF
TRBJ2-2 once TRBD2 TRBV19 TGTGCCAGTAGCCAAGCGGGGGGGGTCACCGGGGAGCTGTTTTTT CASSQAGGVTGELFF
TRBJ2-7 medium-sized NA TRBV2 TGTGCCAGCAGGGCAGCCTACGAGCAGTACTTC CASRAAYEQYF
TRBJ1-5 NA NA TRBV9 TGTGCCAGCAGCGCGGGGGTTAGCAATCAGCCCCAGCATTTT CASSAGVSNQPQHF
TRBJ1-5 NA TRBD1 TRBV29-1 TGCAGCGTTTCCGGGGACAGGGGCAATCAGCCCCAGCATTTT CSVSGDRGNQPQHF
TRBJ1-1 NA NA TRBV29-1 TGCAGCGTGGTCATGGGGGGGAACACTGAAGCTTTCTTT CSVVMGGNTEAFF
TRBJ1-5 NA NA TRBV18 TGTGCCAGCTCACCTAAGCGGGTTGGCAATCAGCCCCAGCATTTT CASSPKRVGNQPQHF
TRBJ2-7 NA TRBD1 TRBV4-1 TGCGCCAGCAGCCACACCCCGGGACAGGGGGTTTCCTACGAGCAGTACTTC CASSHTPGQGVSYEQYF
TRBJ2-7 NA NA TRBV6-2/TRBV6-3 TGTGCCAGCAGTGTTCCCGGGACTTACTACGAGCAGTACTTC CASSVPGTYYEQYF
TRBJ1-1 NA NA TRBV2 TGTGCCAGCAGTGACAGGAGGTCGGGCACTGAAGCTTTCTTT CASSDRRSGTEAFF
TRBJ2-1 NA TRBD2 TRBV2 TGTGCCAGCAGACTAGCGGTGTATGAGCAGTTCTTC CASRLAVYEQFF
TRBJ1-6 NA NA TRBV29-1 TGCAGCGTTCGGAGGGCGGAAAATTCACCCCTCCACTTT CSVRRAENSPLHF
TRBJ1-1 NA TRBD1 TRBV5-1 TGCGCCAGCAGCTTGGCCCGGGACAGGGGCACTGAAGCTTTCTTT CASSLARDRGTEAFF
TRBJ1-5 NA NA TRBV5-1 TGCGCCAGCAGCTTAGCTCCGAGCAATCAGCCCCAGCATTTT CASSLAPSNQPQHF
TRBJ1-1 few NA TRBV5-1 TGCGCCAGCAGCCCGTCGGTTGGGAACACTGAAGCTTTCTTT CASSPSVGNTEAFF
TRBJ2-5 NA TRBD2 TRBV4-2 TGTGCCAGCAGCCAAGTTACTAGCGGGGGGGGAGAGACCCAGTACTTC CASSQVTSGGGETQYF
TRBJ1-1 NA NA TRBV30 TGTGCCTGGAGTCGGGGGGGGACCTCTGAAGCTTTCTTT CAWSRGGTSEAFF
TRBJ1-2 few NA TRBV25-1 TGTGCCAGCAGCCGGACGGGGAGTTTAAACTATGGCTACACCTTC CASSRTGSLNYGYTF
TRBJ2-7 NA TRBD2 TRBV2 TGTGCCAGCAGGGGATTAGCGGGGTCCTCAGGGGAGCAGTACTTC CASRGLAGSSGEQYF
TRBJ1-1 NA NA TRBV11-2 TGTGCCATCAGGGAAGGGGACACTGAAGCTTTCTTT CAIREGDTEAFF
TRBJ1-1 few TRBD1 TRBV7-9 TGTGCCAGCAGCTCAGATCTACCGACAGGGCCCACTGAAGCTTTCTTT CASSSDLPTGPTEAFF
TRBJ1-2 NA TRBD1 TRBV29-1 TGCAGCGGGGGACAGGGACCCTATGGCTACACCTTC CSGGQGPYGYTF
TRBJ2-2 NA TRBD1 TRBV10-1 TGCGCCAGCAGCTTACAGGGGGCCGGGGAGCTGTTTTTT CASSLQGAGELFF
TRBJ2-7 NA TRBD1 TRBV6-5 TGTGCCAGCAGTTACTCCGGACAGGGCGAGCAGTACTTC CASSYSGQGEQYF
TRBJ1-5 NA NA TRBV7-9 TGTGCCAGCAGCTTTCAGGGAGGTGTTGGCAATCAGCCCCAGCATTTT CASSFQGGVGNQPQHF
TRBJ2-1 NA NA TRBV18 TGTGCCAGCTCACCACTCAGTTACAATGAGCAGTTCTTC CASSPLSYNEQFF
TRBJ1-5 NA NA TRBV6-6 TGTGCCAGCAGGTCAACCCTTGGGGGGAATCAGCCCCAGCATTTT CASRSTLGGNQPQHF
TRBJ1-1 NA TRBD1 TRBV7-9 TGTGCCAGCAGCCAAGACCCAGGGGGAAAAACTGAAGCTTTCTTT CASSQDPGGKTEAFF
TRBJ2-1 NA TRBD1 TRBV7-9 TGTGCCAGCAGCTTAGGGACAGGGAGGTCTGACAATGAGCAGTTCTTC CASSLGTGRSDNEQFF
TRBJ1-1 few NA TRBV19 TGTGCCAGTAGTATTGGGGCAGGGGCACGAGCTTTCTTT CASSIGAGARAFF
TRBJ2-2 NA TRBD1 TRBV10-3 TGTGCCATCAGTGGAACAGGGGTGGCGGGGAACACCGGGGAGCTGTTTTTT CAISGTGVAGNTGELFF
TRBJ1-5 NA NA TRBV5-5 TGTGCCAGCAGCGTAGATGTTACGCAGCCCCAGCATTTT CASSVDVTQPQHF
TRBJ1-1 NA TRBD1 TRBV7-2 TGTGCCAGCAGCTTAGTGGCAGGGGGCCACTCTGAAGCTTTCTTT CASSLVAGGHSEAFF
TRBJ1-2 NA NA TRBV27 TGTGCCAGCGGCTTTTCGGGAGATGGCTACACCTTC CASGFSGDGYTF
TRBJ1-3 once TRBD1 TRBV20-1 TGCAGTGCTAGGGGACAGTACACCATATATTTT CSARGQYTIYF
TRBJ1-1 NA NA TRBV19 TGTGCCAGTATGGCAGGGGTGGGCACTGAAGCTTTCTTT CASMAGVGTEAFF
TRBJ2-3 NA TRBD1 TRBV5-1 TGCGCCAGCAGCTCCCACGGGACAGGGAGCACAGATACGCAGTATTTT CASSSHGTGSTDTQYF
TRBJ2-3 NA NA TRBV21-1 TGTGCCAGCAGTACGGGACAGGGGGCCCGCACAGATACGCAGTATTTT CASSTGQGARTDTQYF